The clone carrying this T cell receptor beta chain showed up many times. Using its own MiXCR run on the reads, TCRdb lists one record per CDR3 protein. The table has 600,000 to 800,000 distinct CDR3 sequences, less than 25% seen once; the top ten hold less than 10%. This entry belongs to a study of T cell repertoires in cytomegalovirus infection. V lost 5 bases, J lost 0 bases, and 11 bases lay in between. CDR3 length: 16 residues. The germline CDR1 and CDR2 sequences are SGHTA and FQGNSA. The sample comprised CD8+ T cells from PBMCs. This TCR was recovered from a human donor in good health (CMV status not recorded). Some clones in this sample may be carry-over from other donors' samples. This chain uses TRBV7-2 with TRBJ2-6, with D unclear. CDR3 DNA: TGTGCCAGCAGCGCCGCGGCCGGCTCTGGGGCCAACGTCCTGACTTTC. It yields the protein CASSAAAGSGANVLTF.